This T cell receptor (beta chain) derives from a study of identical twins. The CDR3 totals 13 residues. V was clipped by 6 bases and J by 1 base; unmatched bases: 0. The germline V gene has CDR1 SNHLY and CDR2 FYNNEI. The table lists this clonotype with many counts. From the 5' RACE reads, TCRdb called clonotypes with MiXCR, one entry per CDR3 protein. The sample lists 400,000 to 550,000 distinct CDR3 sequences; about 20% were seen once. A further study also used this sample, focusing on T cells expressing NK-cell markers.

The TCR was taken from a woman between 18 and 29 years old in good health. The chain carries TRBV2 and TRBJ2-4, with 7 bases fitting TRBD1. The material sequenced was CD4+ T cells sorted from blood. In DNA form, the CDR3 reads TGTGCCAGCAGGGGACAGGCCAAAAACATTCAGTACTTC. This translates into CASRGQAKNIQYF.